One T cell receptor beta chain is described in this entry. Its antigen is not identified. V was pared by 7 bases and J by 3 bases, with 11 bases of the junction left unmatched. Per germline, CDR1 LNHDA and CDR2 SQIVND (reference sequence). The CDR3 length is 15 residues. These data belong to a study of T cell responses to AZD1222 COVID-19 vaccine. On the study more broadly: Analyses pooled second doses at about 4 or about 12 weeks.

Study-level results: White British donors predominated, females outnumbered males, and clonal diversity was possibly underestimated. Every sample of the repertoires postdated the peak T cell response.

The assay was immunoSEQ multiplex PCR, and TCRdb's table has in-frame clones only and misses some. The sample includes fewer than 150,000 clones, about nine tenths of them seen just once. The chain links TRBV19 to TRBJ1-2; 7 bases fit TRBD1. The sequencing here drew on peripheral blood, taken on day 0 of AZD1222 vaccination. The TCR sequence derives from an adult in good health. The CDR3 DNA follows: TGTGCCAGTATTGACAGGGCCGGGATTTACTATGGCTACACCTTC. This translates into CASIDRAGIYYGYTF.